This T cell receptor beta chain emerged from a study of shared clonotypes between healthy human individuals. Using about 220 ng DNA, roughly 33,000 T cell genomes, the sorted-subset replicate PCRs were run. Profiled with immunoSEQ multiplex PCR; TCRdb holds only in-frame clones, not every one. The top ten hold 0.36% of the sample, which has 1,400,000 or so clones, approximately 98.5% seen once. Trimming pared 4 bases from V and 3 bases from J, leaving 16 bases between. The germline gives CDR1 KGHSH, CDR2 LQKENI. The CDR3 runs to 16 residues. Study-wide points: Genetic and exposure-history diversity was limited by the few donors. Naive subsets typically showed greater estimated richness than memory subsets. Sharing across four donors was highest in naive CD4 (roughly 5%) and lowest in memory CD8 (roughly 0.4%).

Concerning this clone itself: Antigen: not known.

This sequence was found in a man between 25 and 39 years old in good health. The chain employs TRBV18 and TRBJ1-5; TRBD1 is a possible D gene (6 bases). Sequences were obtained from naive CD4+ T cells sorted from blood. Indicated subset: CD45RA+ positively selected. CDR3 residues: CASSLLHRENNQPQHF. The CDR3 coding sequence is TGTGCCAGCTCACTACTCCACAGGGAGAACAATCAGCCCCAGCATTTT. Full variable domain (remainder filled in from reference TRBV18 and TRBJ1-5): NAGVMQNPRHLVRRRGQEARLRCSPMKGHSHVYWYRQLPEEGLKFMVYLQKENIIDESGMPKERFSAEFPKEGPSILRIQQVVRGDSAAYFCASSLLHRENNQPQHFGDGTRLSIL.